These T cell receptor beta chains were read from a single sample in a study of blood T cells in healthy people across ages. TCRdb reprocessed the 5' RACE reads via MiXCR and lists one record per CDR3 protein. The table has hundreds of thousands of distinct CDR3 sequences, under 50% seen once. Material for sequencing was blood. These receptors were taken from a man aged 25 to 45 in good health. CDR3s include the opening cysteine and the closing phenylalanine or tryptophan. A D gene is named only where the DNA matches it firmly. Clone size is stated in some rows and not others, as once, few, many or a class when expanded.

J: TRBJ1-6; D: TRBD1; V: TRBV6-1; size: -; CDR3: CVVTRQGGDNSPLHF; DNA: TGTGTCGTTACCCGACAGGGCGGCGATAATTCACCCCTCCACTTT
J: TRBJ2-7; D: TRBD1; V: TRBV12-3/TRBV12-4; size: few; CDR3: CASMWTGLSSYEQYF; DNA: TGTGCCAGCATGTGGACAGGATTAAGCTCCTACGAGCAGTACTTC
J: TRBJ2-6; D: -; V: TRBV4-2; size: -; CDR3: CASSQDGGWVSGANVLTF; DNA: TGTGCCAGCAGCCAAGATGGGGGATGGGTCTCTGGGGCCAACGTCCTGACTTTC
J: TRBJ2-3; D: -; V: TRBV7-2; size: few; CDR3: CASRVRSGTDTQYF; DNA: TGTGCCAGCAGGGTGCGTTCCGGCACAGATACGCAGTATTTT
J: TRBJ2-7; D: TRBD1; V: TRBV7-8; size: once; CDR3: CASSLPPGQGGYEQYF; DNA: TGTGCCAGCAGCTTACCTCCGGGACAGGGGGGCTACGAGCAGTACTTC
J: TRBJ2-1; D: TRBD2; V: TRBV11-2; size: -; CDR3: CASSSTRRLAGGPYYNEQFF; DNA: TGTGCCAGCAGCTCGACAAGAAGACTAGCGGGGGGTCCCTACTACAATGAGCAGTTCTTC
J: TRBJ2-7; D: -; V: TRBV6-5; size: once; CDR3: CASKGTTYNEQYF; DNA: TGTGCCAGCAAAGGGACGACCTACAATGAGCAGTACTTC
J: TRBJ2-7; D: TRBD1; V: TRBV4-1; size: -; CDR3: CASSQDGGQGAYEQYF; DNA: TGCGCCAGCAGCCAAGACGGCGGACAGGGGGCCTACGAGCAGTACTTC
J: TRBJ2-7; D: TRBD2; V: TRBV6-8; size: few; CDR3: CATDNVPGTSGEQSSYEQYF; DNA: TGTGCCACCGATAACGTACCTGGGACTAGCGGGGAACAAAGCTCCTACGAGCAGTACTTC
J: TRBJ2-1; D: TRBD2; V: TRBV24-1; size: -; CDR3: CATSAQRGPYNEQFF; DNA: TGTGCCACCAGTGCCCAGCGGGGACCCTACAATGAGCAGTTCTTC
J: TRBJ1-5; D: -; V: TRBV2; size: -; CDR3: CASHARNQPQHF; DNA: TGTGCCAGTCACGCACGCAATCAGCCCCAGCATTTT
J: TRBJ2-7; D: -; V: TRBV7-9; size: -; CDR3: CASSYHTGPYEQYF; DNA: TGTGCCAGCAGCTACCACACAGGTCCCTACGAGCAGTACTTC
J: TRBJ2-3; D: -; V: TRBV4-1; size: -; CDR3: CASRVPGGSDTQYF; DNA: TGCGCCAGCAGAGTTCCCGGGGGTTCGGATACGCAGTATTTT
J: TRBJ2-6; D: -; V: TRBV7-9; size: -; CDR3: CASSPRQAIWANVLTF; DNA: TGTGCCAGCAGCCCAAGACAGGCGATCTGGGCCAACGTCCTGACTTTC
J: TRBJ1-5; D: -; V: TRBV7-9; size: -; CDR3: CASTSGDTGNQPQHF; DNA: TGTGCCAGCACCTCCGGGGACACTGGCAATCAGCCCCAGCATTTT
J: TRBJ2-3; D: -; V: TRBV9; size: -; CDR3: CASSLTRFRDTQYF; DNA: TGTGCCAGCAGCCTAACTCGCTTTAGGGATACGCAGTATTTT
J: TRBJ1-2; D: TRBD1; V: TRBV12-3/TRBV12-4; size: few; CDR3: CASSGTGAGYTF; DNA: TGTGCCAGCAGCGGGACAGGGGCAGGCTACACCTTC
J: TRBJ1-5; D: -; V: TRBV6-1; size: -; CDR3: CASSAEGIGGNQPQHF; DNA: TGTGCCAGCAGTGCCGAGGGTATCGGGGGCAATCAGCCCCAGCATTTT